The rows below give T cell receptor beta chains drawn from one sample of a study of shared T cell receptors in the human thymus. Measured with immunoSEQ multiplex PCR; TCRdb has only the in-frame clones, and not every one. Of hundreds of thousands of clones detected, around 95% appear once; the ten largest clones hold approximately 0.02%. The sample was thymocytes. Receptors were obtained from a human donor. CDR3s leave out the opening cysteine and the closing phenylalanine or tryptophan.

TRBV5-1	TRBJ2-3	ASSLAGAGRGEQY
TRBV11-3	TRBJ2-1	ASSGRGSSDNEQF
TRBV28	TRBJ1-3	ASSRPRQGNSGNTIY
TRBV28	TRBJ1-1	ASGSSAF
TRBV30	TRBJ2-7	AWSGGHEQY
TRBV10-3	TRBJ2-2	AISGRLAGGNTGELF
TRBV6-4	TRBJ1-2	ASSDSKIGRLYGYT
TRBV7-2	TRBJ2-5	ASSFGVETQY
TRBV7-8	TRBJ1-5	ASSHQGSNQPQH
TRBV7-2	.	ASSPKVERESSYEQY
TRBV7-2	TRBJ1-1	ASSSPHGGRGTEAF
TRBV5-4	TRBJ2-5	ASRSGGRKKETQY
TRBV5-1	TRBJ1-4	ASSVTGDPTNEKLF
TRBV5-8	TRBJ2-1	ASSRRSGSGDNEQF
TRBV7-2	TRBJ1-5	ASSWDSGAHQPQH
TRBV30	TRBJ1-2	AWSVGGGYT
TRBV30	TRBJ2-3	AWMGTRADTQY
TRBV29-1	TRBJ2-7	SVGRDRGYEQY
TRBV28	TRBJ2-2	ASSLGWGNTGELF
TRBV25-1	TRBJ2-7	ASRKAGTGVYEQY
TRBV27	TRBJ1-1	ASRLGGPSPHMNTEAF
TRBV5-4	TRBJ2-7	ASSPTGASSSYEQY
TRBV9	TRBJ2-2	ASSVPRAGSTGELF
TRBV25-1	TRBJ1-1	ASLGDTEAF
TRBV28	TRBJ2-5	ASGLGLAGLVAHGETQY
TRBV7-9	TRBJ2-2	ASSFVAGAEGGELF
TRBV30	TRBJ2-3	AWRGPPGTSGITDTQY
TRBV25-1	TRBJ2-1	ASSAVSYNEQF
TRBV5-4	TRBJ2-2	ASSHRLAGGHGELF
TRBV15	TRBJ1-4	ATSTGPATNEKLF
TRBV28	TRBJ1-2	ASSFFRGALIYGYT
TRBV27	TRBJ2-3	ASSAHTDTQY
TRBV7-9	TRBJ2-5	ASSIAWQQETQY
TRBV4-2	TRBJ2-3	ASSQVRPSGSVFTDTQY
TRBV2	TRBJ2-1	ASTWGRLASNEQF
TRBV18	TRBJ2-5	ASSPRASGVQETQY